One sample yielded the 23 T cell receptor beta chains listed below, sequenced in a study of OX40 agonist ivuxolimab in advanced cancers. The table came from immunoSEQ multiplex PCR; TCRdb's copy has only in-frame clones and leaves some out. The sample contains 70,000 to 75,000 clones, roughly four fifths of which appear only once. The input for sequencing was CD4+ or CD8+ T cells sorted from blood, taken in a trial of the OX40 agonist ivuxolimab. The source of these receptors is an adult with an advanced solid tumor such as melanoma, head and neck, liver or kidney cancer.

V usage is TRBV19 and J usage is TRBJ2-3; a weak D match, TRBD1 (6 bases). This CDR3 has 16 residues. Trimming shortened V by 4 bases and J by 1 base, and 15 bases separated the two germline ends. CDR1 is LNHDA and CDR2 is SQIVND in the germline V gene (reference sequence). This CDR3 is CASSTRQAGGTDTQYF. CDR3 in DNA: TGTGCCAGTAGTACACGACAGGCCGGGGGCACAGATACGCAGTATTTT.

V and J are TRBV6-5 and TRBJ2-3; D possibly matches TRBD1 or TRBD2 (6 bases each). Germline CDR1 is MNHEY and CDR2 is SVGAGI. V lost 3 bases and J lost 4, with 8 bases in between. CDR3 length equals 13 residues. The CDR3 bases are TGTGCCAGCAGTTATAGGGGGGCAGATACGCAGTATTTT. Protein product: CASSYRGADTQYF.

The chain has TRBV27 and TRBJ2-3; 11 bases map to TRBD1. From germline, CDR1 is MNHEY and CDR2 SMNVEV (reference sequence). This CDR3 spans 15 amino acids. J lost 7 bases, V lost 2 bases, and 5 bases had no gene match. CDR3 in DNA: TGTGCCAGCAGTTTAATCGGGACAGGGGGATATACGCAGTATTTT. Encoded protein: CASSLIGTGGYTQYF.

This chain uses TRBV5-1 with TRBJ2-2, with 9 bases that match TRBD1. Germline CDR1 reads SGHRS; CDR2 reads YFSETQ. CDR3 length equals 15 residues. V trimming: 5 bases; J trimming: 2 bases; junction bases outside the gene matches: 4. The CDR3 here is CASSRQGVNTGELFF. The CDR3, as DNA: TGCGCCAGCAGTCGACAGGGGGTAAACACCGGGGAGCTGTTTTTT.

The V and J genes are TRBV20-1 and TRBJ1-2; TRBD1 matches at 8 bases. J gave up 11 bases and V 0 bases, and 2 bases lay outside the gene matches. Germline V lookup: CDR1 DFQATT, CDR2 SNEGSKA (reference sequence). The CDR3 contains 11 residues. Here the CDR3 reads CSARDTGGYTF. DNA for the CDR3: TGCAGTGCTAGAGACACAGGGGGGTACACCTTC.

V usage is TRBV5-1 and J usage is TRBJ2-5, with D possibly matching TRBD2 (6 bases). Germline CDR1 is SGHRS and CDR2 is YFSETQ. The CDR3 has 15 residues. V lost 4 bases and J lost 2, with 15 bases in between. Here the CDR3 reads CASSPVGGNQETQYF. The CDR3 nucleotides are TGCGCCAGCAGCCCGGTTGGGGGGAATCAAGAGACCCAGTACTTC.

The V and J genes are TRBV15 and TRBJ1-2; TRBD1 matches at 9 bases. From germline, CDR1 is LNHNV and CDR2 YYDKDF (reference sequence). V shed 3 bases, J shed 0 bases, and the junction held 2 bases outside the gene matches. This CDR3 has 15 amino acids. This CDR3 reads CATSRNRGPNYGYTF. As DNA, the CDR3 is TGTGCCACCAGCAGGAACAGGGGGCCTAACTATGGCTACACCTTC. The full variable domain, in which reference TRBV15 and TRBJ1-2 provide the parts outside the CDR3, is DAMVIQNPRYQVTQFGKPVTLSCSQTLNHNVMYWYQQKSSQAPKLLFHYYDKDFNNEADTPDNFQSRRPNTSFCFLDIRSPGLGDTAMYLCATSRNRGPNYGYTFGSGTRLTVV.

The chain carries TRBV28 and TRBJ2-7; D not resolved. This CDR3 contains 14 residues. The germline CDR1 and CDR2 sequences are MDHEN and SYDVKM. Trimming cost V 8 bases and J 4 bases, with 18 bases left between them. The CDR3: CASGPTLGLYEQYF. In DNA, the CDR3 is TGTGCCAGCGGACCCACCCTTGGCCTTTACGAGCAGTACTTC. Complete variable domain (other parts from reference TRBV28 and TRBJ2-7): DVKVTQSSRYLVKRTGEKVFLECVQDMDHENMFWYRQDPGLGLRLIYFSYDVKMKEKGDIPEGYSVSREKKERFSLILESASTNQTSMYLCASGPTLGLYEQYFGPGTRLTVT.

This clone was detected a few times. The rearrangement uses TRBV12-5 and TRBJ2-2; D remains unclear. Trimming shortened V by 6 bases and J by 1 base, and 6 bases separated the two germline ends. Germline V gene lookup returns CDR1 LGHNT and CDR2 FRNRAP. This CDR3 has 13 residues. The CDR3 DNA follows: TGTGCTAGTGGAACGGGGAACACCGGGGAGCTGTTTTTT. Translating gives CASGTGNTGELFF.

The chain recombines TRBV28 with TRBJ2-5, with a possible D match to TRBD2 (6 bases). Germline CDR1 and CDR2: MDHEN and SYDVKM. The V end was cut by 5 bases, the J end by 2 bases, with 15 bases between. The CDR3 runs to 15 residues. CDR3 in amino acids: CASSGAGTSQETQYF. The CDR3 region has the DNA TGTGCCAGCAGTGGCGCCGGGACTTCTCAAGAGACCCAGTACTTC.

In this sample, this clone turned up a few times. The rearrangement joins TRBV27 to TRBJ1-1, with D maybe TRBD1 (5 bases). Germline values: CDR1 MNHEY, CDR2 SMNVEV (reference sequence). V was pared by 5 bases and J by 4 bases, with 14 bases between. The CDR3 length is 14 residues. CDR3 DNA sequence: TGTGCCAGCAGTCCCGAGGGGTGGGTCACTGAAGCTTTCTTT. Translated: CASSPEGWVTEAFF.

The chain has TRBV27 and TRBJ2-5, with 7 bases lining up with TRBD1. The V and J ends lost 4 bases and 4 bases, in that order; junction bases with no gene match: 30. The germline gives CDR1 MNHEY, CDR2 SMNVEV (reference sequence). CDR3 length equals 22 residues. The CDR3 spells CASSSRQGSSLKGEGQRETQYF. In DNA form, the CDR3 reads TGTGCCAGCAGTTCAAGACAGGGTAGTAGCCTGAAGGGAGAGGGACAACGAGAGACCCAGTACTTC.

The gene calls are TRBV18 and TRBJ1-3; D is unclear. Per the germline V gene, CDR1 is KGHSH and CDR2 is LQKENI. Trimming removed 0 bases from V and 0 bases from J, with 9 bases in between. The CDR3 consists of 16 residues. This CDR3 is CASSPPSLSSGNTIYF. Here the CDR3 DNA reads TGTGCCAGCTCACCACCGAGTTTGTCCTCTGGAAACACCATATATTTT.

The CDR3 DNA follows: TGTGCCAGCAGTCCAGATAGACTAGCGGGAGGCTACGAGCAGTACTTC. Protein sequence: CASSPDRLAGGYEQYF. The rearrangement uses TRBV6-4 and TRBJ2-5, with TRBD2 matching 13 bases. The J call is doubtful: the DNA matches TRBJ2-7 better. This CDR3 contains 16 residues. From germline, CDR1 is MRHNA and CDR2 SNTAGT.

The CDR3 DNA is TGTGCCAGCAGCTTGGCTCTTTGGACCCCAGTCAGGGACGAAGCTTTCTTT. Its translation: CASSLALWTPVRDEAFF. This chain joins TRBV5-8 and TRBJ1-1, with TRBD1 as a possible D gene (5 bases). Germline CDR1 is SGHTS and CDR2 is YDEGEE. The V gene lost 0 bases and the J gene lost 8 bases, with 23 bases spanning the gap. The CDR3 contains 17 residues.

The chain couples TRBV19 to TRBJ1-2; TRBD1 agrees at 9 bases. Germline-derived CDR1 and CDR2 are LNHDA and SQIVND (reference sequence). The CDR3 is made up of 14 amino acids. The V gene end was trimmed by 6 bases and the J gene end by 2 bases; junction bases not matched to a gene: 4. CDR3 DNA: TGTGCCAGTAGCCGGACAGGGGAGAACTATGGCTACACCTTC. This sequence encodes CASSRTGENYGYTF.

The CDR3 DNA reads TGTGCCAGCAGCTGGGGGGCAGCCGTTTACGAGCAGTACTTC. It is translated as CASSWGAAVYEQYF. The gene calls are TRBV7-8 and TRBJ2-7; D may be TRBD1 or TRBD2 (6 bases each). The length of the CDR3 is 14 residues. Trimming took off 4 bases at V and 4 bases at J, with 14 bases between the two ends. Germline V gene data show CDR1 as SGHVS and CDR2 as FQNEAQ.

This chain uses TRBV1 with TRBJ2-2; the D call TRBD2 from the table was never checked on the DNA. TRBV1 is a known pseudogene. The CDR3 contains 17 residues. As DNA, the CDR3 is TGCACCAGCAGAGAAGCTCCTCCGCCGGGGAACACCGGGGAGCTGTTTTTT. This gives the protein CTSREAPPPGNTGELFF.

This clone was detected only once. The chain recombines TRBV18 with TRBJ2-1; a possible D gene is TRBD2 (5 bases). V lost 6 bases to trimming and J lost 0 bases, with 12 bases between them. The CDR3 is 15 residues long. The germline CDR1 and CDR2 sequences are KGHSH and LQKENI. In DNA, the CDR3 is TGTGCCAGCTCCCGTTCCACTAGCTCCTACAATGAGCAGTTCTTC. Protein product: CASSRSTSSYNEQFF.

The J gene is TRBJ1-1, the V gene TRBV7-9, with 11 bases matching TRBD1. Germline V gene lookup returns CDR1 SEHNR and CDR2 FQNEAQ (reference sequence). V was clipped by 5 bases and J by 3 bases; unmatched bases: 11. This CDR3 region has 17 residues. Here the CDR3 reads CASSVGQGARLDTEAFF. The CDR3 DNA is TGTGCCAGCAGCGTCGGACAGGGGGCGCGTTTGGACACTGAAGCTTTCTTT. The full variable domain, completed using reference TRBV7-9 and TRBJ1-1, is DTGVSQNPRHKITKRGQNVTFRCDPISEHNRLYWYRQTLGQGPEFLTYFQNEAQLEKSRLLSDRFSAERPKGSFSTLEIQRTEQGDSAMYLCASSVGQGARLDTEAFFGQGTRLTVV.

CDR3: CASGFKLPNQGYGYEQYF. CDR3 DNA sequence: TGTGCTAGTGGTTTTAAACTGCCGAACCAGGGATACGGATACGAGCAGTACTTC. This chain connects TRBV12-5 to TRBJ2-7; a possible D gene is TRBD1 (5 bases). V was clipped by 3 bases and J by 4 bases, with 25 bases between them. The V gene's germline CDR1 is LGHNT and CDR2 FRNRAP. This CDR3 comprises 18 residues. The full variable domain, in which reference TRBV12-5 and TRBJ2-7 provide the parts outside the CDR3, is DARVTQTPRHKVTEMGQEVTMRCQPILGHNTVFWYRQTMMQGLELLAYFRNRAPLDDSGMPKDRFSAEMPDATLATLKIQPSEPRDSAVYFCASGFKLPNQGYGYEQYFGPGTRLTVT.

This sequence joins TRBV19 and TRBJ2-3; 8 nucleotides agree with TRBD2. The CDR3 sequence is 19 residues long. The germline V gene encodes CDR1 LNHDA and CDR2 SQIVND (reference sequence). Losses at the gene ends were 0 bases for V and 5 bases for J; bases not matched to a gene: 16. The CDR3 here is CASSIDGGMRTSLQDTQYF. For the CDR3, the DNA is TGTGCCAGTAGTATAGATGGAGGAATGCGGACTAGCCTCCAAGATACGCAGTATTTT. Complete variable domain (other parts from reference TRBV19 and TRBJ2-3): DGGITQSPKYLFRKEGQNVTLSCEQNLNHDAMYWYRQDPGQGLRLIYYSQIVNDFQKGDIAEGYSVSREKKESFPLTVTSAQKNPTAFYLCASSIDGGMRTSLQDTQYFGPGTRLTVL.

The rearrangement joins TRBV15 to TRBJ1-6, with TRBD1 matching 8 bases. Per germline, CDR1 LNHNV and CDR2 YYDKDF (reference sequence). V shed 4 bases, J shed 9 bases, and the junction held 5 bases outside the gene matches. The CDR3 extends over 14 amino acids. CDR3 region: CATSKGQGGSPLHF. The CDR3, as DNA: TGTGCCACCAGCAAAGGACAGGGCGGTTCACCCCTCCACTTT.